The present T cell receptor (beta chain) was sequenced within a study of glioma-infiltrating T cells after dendritic cell vaccination. About the study: Patients had newly diagnosed or recurrent glioblastoma and received dendritic cell vaccines.

Trimming took 6 bases from V and 0 from J, leaving 8 bases between them. CDR1 and CDR2 (germline): SGHTA, FQGTGA. CDR3 length: 13 residues. Time point specified: after dendritic cell vaccination, including at tumor progression/relapse. Fresh-frozen tumor tissue and more than two years of survival data were available for all. Method: immunoSEQ multiplex PCR; TCRdb's copy keeps in-frame clones and lacks some. Here the sample spans some 46,000 clones, around nine tenths being singletons. The origin of this receptor is a human donor with glioblastoma. This sample comprised blood, obtained after dendritic cell vaccination. This chain joins TRBV7-3 and TRBJ1-1; D may be TRBD1 (6 bases). The CDR3 nucleotides read TGTGCCAGCAGTCAGGGGATGAACACTGAAGCTTTCTTT. It specifies CASSQGMNTEAFF.